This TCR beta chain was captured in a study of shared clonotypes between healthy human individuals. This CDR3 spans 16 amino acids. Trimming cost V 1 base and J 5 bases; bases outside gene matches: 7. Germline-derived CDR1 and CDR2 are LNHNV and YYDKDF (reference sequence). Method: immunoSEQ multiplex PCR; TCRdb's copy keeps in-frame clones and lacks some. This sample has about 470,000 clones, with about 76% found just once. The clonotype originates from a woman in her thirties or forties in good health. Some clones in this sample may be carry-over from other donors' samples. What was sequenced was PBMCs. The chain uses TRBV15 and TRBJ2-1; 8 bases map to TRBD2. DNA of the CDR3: TGTGCCACCAGCAGAGTTCGCGGGAGGTCCCACAATGAGCAGTTCTTC. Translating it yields CATSRVRGRSHNEQFF.